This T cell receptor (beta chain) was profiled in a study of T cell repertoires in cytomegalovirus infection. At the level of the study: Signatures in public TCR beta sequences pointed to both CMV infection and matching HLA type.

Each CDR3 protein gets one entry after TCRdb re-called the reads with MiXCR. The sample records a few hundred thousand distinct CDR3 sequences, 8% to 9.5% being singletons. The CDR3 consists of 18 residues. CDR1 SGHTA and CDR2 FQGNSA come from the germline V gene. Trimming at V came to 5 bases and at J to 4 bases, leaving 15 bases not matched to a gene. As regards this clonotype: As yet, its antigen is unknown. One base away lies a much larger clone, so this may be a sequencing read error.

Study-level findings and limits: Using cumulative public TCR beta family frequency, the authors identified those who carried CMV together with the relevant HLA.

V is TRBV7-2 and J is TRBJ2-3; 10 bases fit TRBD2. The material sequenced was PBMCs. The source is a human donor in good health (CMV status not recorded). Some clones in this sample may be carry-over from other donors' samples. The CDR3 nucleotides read TGTGCCAGCAGCCGGTCCGGGACTAGCGTGAGCACCCCAGATACGCAGTATTTT. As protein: CASSRSGTSVSTPDTQYF.